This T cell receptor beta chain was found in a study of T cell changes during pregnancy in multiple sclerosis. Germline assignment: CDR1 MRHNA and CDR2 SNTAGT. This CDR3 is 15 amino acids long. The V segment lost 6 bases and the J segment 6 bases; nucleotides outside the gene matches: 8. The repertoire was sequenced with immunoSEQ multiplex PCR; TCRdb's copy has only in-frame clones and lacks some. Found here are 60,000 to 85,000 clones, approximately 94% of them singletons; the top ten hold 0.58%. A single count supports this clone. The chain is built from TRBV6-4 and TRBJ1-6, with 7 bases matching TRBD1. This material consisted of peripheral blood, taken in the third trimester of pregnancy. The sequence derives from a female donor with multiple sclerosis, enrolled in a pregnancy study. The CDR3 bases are TGTGCCAGCAGGGAACAGGGGTGGGGTAATTCACCCCTCCACTTT. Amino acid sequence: CASREQGWGNSPLHF.